The entry below describes one TCR beta chain. The assay was immunoSEQ multiplex PCR, and TCRdb's table has in-frame clones only and misses some. The sample holds 40,000 to 50,000 clones, 85% to 90% seen once. J gave up 3 bases and V 6 bases, and 15 bases lay outside the gene matches. Looked up from germline, CDR1 is ENHRY and CDR2 is SYGVKD. The CDR3 has 17 residues. This sample was included in a study of T cell changes during pregnancy in multiple sclerosis. The chain employs TRBV10-3 and TRBJ2-7, with TRBD2 identical over 9 bases. The sequencing used CD4+ T cells from peripheral blood mononuclear cells, collected in the first trimester of pregnancy. This TCR came from a female donor with multiple sclerosis, enrolled in a pregnancy study. The CDR3 nucleotides are TGTGCCATCAGAAGCCAAGCCGGGGGTAGCGGGAGCTACGAGCAGTACTTC. This encodes CAIRSQAGGSGSYEQYF.